This TCR beta chain is from a study of CD8 T cells in Susac syndrome. Reverse transcription of about 0.5 to 1 ug RNA used random hexamers. TCRdb re-called the immunoSEQ multiplex PCR reads with MiXCR, one entry per CDR3 protein. The table shows roughly 100,000 distinct CDR3 sequences, with approximately 93% occurring only once. Germline V gene sequence: CDR1 SQVTM, CDR2 ANQGSEA. This CDR3 has 17 amino acids. The junction had 13 bases not matched to a gene; V was cut back by 4 bases and J by 0 bases. It was negative isolation that provided the CD8+ and CD4+ T cells, whereas TEMRA cells were enriched by FACS.

The chain uses TRBV29-1 and TRBJ2-3; 7 positions agree with TRBD1. The sample taken for sequencing was CD8+ T cells from PBMCs. This TCR came from a human donor with Susac syndrome. The CDR3 bases are TGCAGCGTTGGGGCAGGGGGAGCCCAAACTAGCACAGATACGCAGTATTTT. This translates into CSVGAGGAQTSTDTQYF.